A selection of T cell receptor beta chains follows, all from one sample in a study of T cells after posttransplantation cyclophosphamide. Profiling relied on immunoSEQ multiplex PCR, and the TCRdb table lists in-frame clones only, not all of them. In the table there are 47,000 or so clones, 92% of which are singletons. The specimen was PBMCs. These receptors came from a woman in her forties or fifties in good health and a related stem cell transplant donor. CDR3s include the opening cysteine and the closing phenylalanine or tryptophan. A D gene is named only where the DNA matches it firmly. For some rows the clone size is stated as once, few or many, or as a class when expanded; others skip it.

>TRBD1|TRBV7-8|TRBJ1-5|once
CASSLSRQGLGQPQHF
TGTGCCAGCAGCTTATCCCGACAGGGGTTGGGTCAGCCCCAGCATTTT
>.|TRBV13|TRBJ2-5|.
CASRQTGFGKETQYF
TGTGCCAGCAGACAAACAGGGTTTGGGAAGGAGACCCAGTACTTC
>.|TRBV5-1|TRBJ2-3|.
CASRGTIEADTQYF
TGCGCCAGCAGAGGGACAATCGAGGCAGATACGCAGTATTTT
>.|TRBV10-1|TRBJ2-3|.
CASSESGAWVTDTQYF
TGCGCCAGCAGTGAGTCGGGGGCTTGGGTCACAGATACGCAGTATTTT
>TRBD1|TRBV29-1|TRBJ2-1|.
CSVPGQGATEQFF
TGCAGCGTGCCCGGACAGGGGGCGACTGAGCAGTTCTTC
>.|TRBV9|TRBJ1-1|.
CASSVGRGGYTEAFF
TGTGCCAGCAGCGTGGGGAGGGGCGGTTACACTGAAGCTTTCTTT
>.|TRBV5-5|TRBJ2-2|once
CASSPVAAAATGELFF
TGTGCCAGCAGCCCGGTTGCGGCGGCAGCCACCGGGGAGCTGTTTTTT
>.|TRBV10-3|TRBJ1-1|.
CAIVARDGGNTEAFF
TGTGCCATCGTTGCTCGGGACGGGGGAAACACTGAAGCTTTCTTT
>.|TRBV27|TRBJ1-2|.
CASSLNRARGYGYTF
TGTGCCAGCAGTTTAAACAGGGCTAGAGGCTATGGCTACACCTTC
>TRBD1|TRBV7-4|TRBJ1-2|.
CASSLGQGALSNVLGYTF
TGTGCCAGCAGCTTAGGGCAGGGGGCCCTTTCCAACGTACTTGGCTACACCTTC
>TRBD2|TRBV7-8|TRBJ2-7|.
CASSPLSGRAAEQYF
TGTGCCAGCAGCCCCCTTAGCGGGAGGGCCGCCGAGCAGTACTTC
>.|TRBV5-1|TRBJ2-2|.
CASSAALGNTGELFF
TGCGCCAGCAGCGCAGCACTAGGGAACACCGGGGAGCTGTTTTTT
>TRBD1|TRBV19|TRBJ2-2|.
CATRVQGADTGELFF
TGTGCCACGAGAGTTCAGGGGGCTGACACCGGGGAGCTGTTTTTT
>.|TRBV18|TRBJ1-2|.
CASSPLPGYGYTF
TGTGCCAGCTCACCACTCCCAGGCTATGGCTACACCTTC
>TRBD1|TRBV4-1|TRBJ2-2|.
CASSHGAGGSVLGTGELFF
TGCGCCAGCAGCCATGGTGCAGGGGGCTCTGTTCTGGGAACCGGGGAGCTGTTTTTT
>TRBD1|TRBV29-1|TRBJ1-1|.
CSVATGDTEAFF
TGCAGCGTTGCTACAGGGGACACTGAAGCTTTCTTT
>TRBD1|TRBV6-5|TRBJ2-7|.
CASSRTGTAHYEQYF
TGTGCCAGCAGTAGAACCGGGACAGCCCACTACGAGCAGTACTTC
>.|TRBV27|TRBJ1-2|.
CASSLSGSYYYGYTF
TGTGCCAGCAGTTTATCTGGTTCTTACTACTATGGCTACACCTTC
>TRBD1|TRBV19|TRBJ2-7|.
CASSTSGTGSYEQYF
TGTGCCAGTAGTACCTCCGGGACAGGGTCCTACGAGCAGTACTTC
>.|TRBV2|TRBJ1-1|.
CASSGLQGENTEAFF
TGTGCCAGCAGTGGGCTCCAGGGTGAAAACACTGAAGCTTTCTTT
>TRBD1|TRBV7-2|TRBJ1-1|.
CASSLGVRGGTGSNTEAFF
TGTGCCAGCAGCCTTGGGGTCCGGGGGGGGACAGGGTCGAACACTGAAGCTTTCTTT
>.|TRBV15|TRBJ2-3|.
CATSSATGWGTDTQYF
TGTGCCACCAGCAGTGCCACAGGGTGGGGCACAGATACGCAGTATTTT
>.|TRBV19|TRBJ1-1|.
CASRENRNTEAFF
TGTGCCAGTAGGGAGAACCGGAACACTGAAGCTTTCTTT
>TRBD2|TRBV5-1|TRBJ2-1|.
CASSQTGTSYSATSYNEQFF
TGCGCCAGCAGCCAAACCGGGACTAGCTACTCGGCCACGTCCTACAATGAGCAGTTCTTC
>TRBD2|TRBV25-1|TRBJ2-1|once
CASSEVAGAYNEQFF
TGTGCCAGCAGTGAAGTAGCGGGGGCCTACAATGAGCAGTTCTTC
>.|TRBV5-8|TRBJ1-3|.
CASSLTGPGSGNTIYF
TGTGCCAGCAGCTTGACAGGGCCAGGCTCTGGAAACACCATATATTTT
>.|TRBV18|TRBJ1-5|.
CASSPVQSNQPQHF
TGTGCCAGCTCACCAGTGCAGAGCAATCAGCCCCAGCATTTT
>TRBD2|TRBV4-2|TRBJ2-2|.
CASSPGVAGGRTGELFF
TGTGCCAGCAGCCCGGGGGTAGCGGGAGGTCGAACCGGGGAGCTGTTTTTT
>.|TRBV2|TRBJ1-6|.
CASGDRDNHSPLHF
TGTGCCAGCGGGGACCGGGACAATCATTCACCCCTCCACTTT
>.|TRBV6-1|TRBJ2-2|.
CASSESGRTGELFF
TGTGCCAGCAGTGAATCAGGGCGCACCGGGGAGCTGTTTTTT